What follows are 17 T cell receptor beta chains derived from one specimen sequenced in a study of beta chain features in type 1 diabetes (dated by TCRdb to 2016 to 2018). Library method: the immunoSEQ multiplex PCR assay. The High Capacity cDNA Reverse Transcription Kit was used to reverse transcribe all of the isolated RNA, meaning that expressed TCRB transcripts were what got sequenced. The table was pulled from immuneACCESS by TCRdb, which kept in-frame rearrangements only. Such tables lose some clones; where checked, under half of the loss comes from unresolved V genes, and the rest has no known cause. The sample table lists 300,000 to 350,000 clones, roughly a fifth of them with a count of one. The top ten clones comprise around 0.04% of the sample. Sequencing was done on a sample of naive CD4+ T cells from blood. Interpreted using the paper, the cell subset or site label stands for: true naive CD4+ T cells. Every receptor here comes from a woman between 18 and 29 years old in good health.

This clone was counted a few times. The CDR3 loop is CASSQDRDQPQHF. CDR3 nucleotides: TGTGCCAGCAGTCAAGACAGAGATCAGCCCCAGCATTTT. The V and J genes are TRBV7-2 and TRBJ1-5; tentatively, D is TRBD1 (5 bases). The germline V gene has CDR1 SGHTA and CDR2 FQGNSA. CDR3 size: 13 residues. Trimming left V 6 bases short and J 5 bases short, with 11 bases between.

This clone appeared a few times. CDR3 nucleotide sequence: TGTGCCAGCAGCGTCTTCCCTCGGAGCGGGGGTACAGATACGCAGTATTTT. This codes for CASSVFPRSGGTDTQYF. V and J are TRBV7-9 and TRBJ2-3, with TRBD2 matching over 8 bases. J was trimmed by 3 bases and V by 5 bases; bases with no gene match: 13. Germline lookup yields CDR1 SEHNR and CDR2 FQNEAQ (reference sequence). The CDR3 contains 17 residues.

The J gene is TRBJ2-2, the V gene TRBV2, with a possible D match to TRBD1 (7 bases). Germline V lookup: CDR1 SNHLY, CDR2 FYNNEI. Trimming removed 6 bases at V and 5 bases at J, with 16 bases between. CDR3 length: 15 residues. CDR3 coding DNA: TGTGCCAGCAGCGAGGAGGGGGCTGGTACCGGGGAGCTGTTTTTT. Amino acid sequence: CASSEEGAGTGELFF.

The chain couples TRBV11-3 to TRBJ2-7, with D possibly TRBD2 on 6 matching bases. The CDR3 contains 14 residues. Per the germline V gene, CDR1 is SGHNT and CDR2 is YENEEA. Trimming took 5 bases from V and 2 from J, leaving 13 bases between them. DNA for the CDR3: TGTGCCAGCAGCCGCGGGGTGCGGGCCTACGAGCAGTACTTC. It is translated as CASSRGVRAYEQYF.

The V gene is TRBV5-1, the J gene TRBJ2-3; no firm D call. CDR3 length equals 15 residues. Per germline, CDR1 SGHRS and CDR2 YFSETQ. Trimming pared 0 bases from V and 2 bases from J, leaving 10 bases between. CDR3 DNA sequence: TGCGCCAGCAGCTTGGTCGGAGCCACCACAGATACGCAGTATTTT. Translating gives CASSLVGATTDTQYF.

This rearrangement joins TRBV7-3 to TRBJ2-1, with 13 bases fitting TRBD2. CDR1 and CDR2 from the germline V gene are SGHTA and FQGTGA. J lost 9 bases, V lost 0 bases, and 5 bases had no gene match. This CDR3 contains 16 residues. CDR3 sequence: CASSLTTSGGVLEQFF. The CDR3 coding sequence is TGTGCCAGCAGCTTAACTACTAGCGGGGGGGTACTTGAGCAGTTCTTC.

This clone turned up a few times. In nucleotides, the CDR3 is TGTGCCAGCAGCGTCCCCACAGGGGGCCAAGCCTCTGGGGCCAACGTCCTGACTTTC. Its translation: CASSVPTGGQASGANVLTF. J is TRBJ2-6 and V is TRBV9; 9 positions match TRBD1. The V and J ends lost 2 bases and 0 bases, in that order; junction bases with no gene match: 9. The V gene's germline CDR1 is SGDLS and CDR2 YYNGEE. CDR3 length equals 19 residues.

The V and J genes are TRBV6-6 and TRBJ2-6; D not certain. V dropped 5 bases and J dropped 0 bases, with 5 bases sitting between them. In germline, CDR1 is MNHNY, CDR2 SVGAGI (reference sequence). The CDR3 covers 14 residues. CDR3 loop: CASSRSSGANVLTF. CDR3 bases: TGTGCCAGCAGTCGGAGCTCTGGGGCCAACGTCCTGACTTTC.

This clone showed up just a few times. The chain uses TRBV4-3 and TRBJ2-7, with 8 nucleotides matching TRBD1. This CDR3 is built from 14 residues. Germline assignment: CDR1 LGHNA and CDR2 YSLEER. With V trimmed by 6 bases and J by 4 bases, 8 bases remained unmatched. The CDR3 DNA follows: TGCGCCAGCAGTTCAAGACAGGGGATGTACGAGCAGTACTTC. Its protein product is CASSSRQGMYEQYF.

This chain joins TRBV9 and TRBJ2-1, with no clear D. V was shortened by 0 bases and J by 6 bases, with 13 bases between the two germline ends. The CDR3 is made up of 15 amino acids. Germline-derived CDR1 and CDR2 are SGDLS and YYNGEE. CDR3 region: CASSVAPSRSNEQFF. DNA of the CDR3: TGTGCCAGCAGCGTAGCCCCGAGTCGTAGCAATGAGCAGTTCTTC.

This clone was observed a few times. CDR3 coding DNA: TGTGCCAGCAGCTATGGGACTAGCGGGTACGAGCAGTACTTC. Amino acids: CASSYGTSGYEQYF. V usage is TRBV7-2 and J usage is TRBJ2-7; 12 bases agree with TRBD2. The germline V gene encodes CDR1 SGHTA and CDR2 FQGNSA. The V and J ends lost 4 bases and 4 bases, in that order; junction bases with no gene match: 2. The CDR3 length is 14 residues.

This clone occurred a few times. The J gene is TRBJ2-6, the V gene TRBV7-8, with a possible D match to TRBD1 (5 bases). V was clipped by 5 bases and J by 1 base, with 15 bases between them. CDR1 and CDR2 (germline): SGHVS, FQNEAQ. CDR3 length equals 17 residues. The CDR3 nucleotides are TGTGCCAGCAGCCCTGGGCAGGGAAGGTCTGGGGCCAACGTCCTGACTTTC. As protein: CASSPGQGRSGANVLTF.

This clone was found a few times. The chain carries TRBV18 and TRBJ1-1; D remains ambiguous. The CDR3 is 14 residues long. Germline V gene lookup returns CDR1 KGHSH and CDR2 LQKENI. Trimming shortened V by 3 bases and J by 0 bases, and 8 bases separated the two germline ends. CDR3 DNA sequence: TGTGCCAGCTCACCCTTGACACTGAACACTGAAGCTTTCTTT. The encoded protein is CASSPLTLNTEAFF.

This clone was detected only a few times. The chain uses TRBV25-1 and TRBJ1-6; no reliable D call. Germline-derived CDR1 and CDR2 are MGHDK and SYGVNS. V was cut by 1 base and J by 9 bases, with 13 bases left in between. The CDR3 has 15 residues. CDR3 region: CASSESWGGSSPLHF. The CDR3 DNA reads TGTGCCAGCAGTGAATCGTGGGGAGGAAGTTCACCCCTCCACTTT.

The sample holds a few counts of this clone. The gene calls are TRBV14 and TRBJ1-2; possibly TRBD1 for D (5 bases). Germline V lookup: CDR1 SGHDN, CDR2 FVKESK. The ends were cut back, 4 bases at V and 5 bases at J, with 11 bases in the middle. The CDR3 is 13 residues long. The CDR3 DNA reads as TGTGCCAGCAGCCGATCGACAGATTATGGCTACACCTTC. Translation: CASSRSTDYGYTF. The complete variable domain, with remaining parts taken from reference TRBV14 and TRBJ1-2, reads EAGVTQFPSHSVIEKGQTVTLRCDPISGHDNLYWYRRVMGKEIKFLLHFVKESKQDESGMPNNRFLAERTGGTYSTLKVQPAELEDSGVYFCASSRSTDYGYTFGSGTRLTVV.

V gene TRBV20-1 combines with J gene TRBJ1-1; no clear D. V lost 7 bases, J lost 2 bases, and 8 bases lay in between. CDR1 and CDR2 (germline): DFQATT, SNEGSKA (reference sequence). The CDR3 contains 11 residues. The CDR3 protein is CSGRVNTEAFF. Here the CDR3 DNA reads TGCAGTGGTCGGGTCAACACTGAAGCTTTCTTT.

The chain links TRBV6-5 to TRBJ2-7; perhaps TRBD2 as D (6 bases). The V end was cut by 6 bases, the J end by 4 bases, with 10 bases between. CDR1 is MNHEY and CDR2 is SVGAGI in the germline V gene. The CDR3 has 12 amino acids. The DNA of the CDR3 is TGTGCCAGCAGATCCGGGAGATACGAGCAGTACTTC. It is translated as CASRSGRYEQYF.